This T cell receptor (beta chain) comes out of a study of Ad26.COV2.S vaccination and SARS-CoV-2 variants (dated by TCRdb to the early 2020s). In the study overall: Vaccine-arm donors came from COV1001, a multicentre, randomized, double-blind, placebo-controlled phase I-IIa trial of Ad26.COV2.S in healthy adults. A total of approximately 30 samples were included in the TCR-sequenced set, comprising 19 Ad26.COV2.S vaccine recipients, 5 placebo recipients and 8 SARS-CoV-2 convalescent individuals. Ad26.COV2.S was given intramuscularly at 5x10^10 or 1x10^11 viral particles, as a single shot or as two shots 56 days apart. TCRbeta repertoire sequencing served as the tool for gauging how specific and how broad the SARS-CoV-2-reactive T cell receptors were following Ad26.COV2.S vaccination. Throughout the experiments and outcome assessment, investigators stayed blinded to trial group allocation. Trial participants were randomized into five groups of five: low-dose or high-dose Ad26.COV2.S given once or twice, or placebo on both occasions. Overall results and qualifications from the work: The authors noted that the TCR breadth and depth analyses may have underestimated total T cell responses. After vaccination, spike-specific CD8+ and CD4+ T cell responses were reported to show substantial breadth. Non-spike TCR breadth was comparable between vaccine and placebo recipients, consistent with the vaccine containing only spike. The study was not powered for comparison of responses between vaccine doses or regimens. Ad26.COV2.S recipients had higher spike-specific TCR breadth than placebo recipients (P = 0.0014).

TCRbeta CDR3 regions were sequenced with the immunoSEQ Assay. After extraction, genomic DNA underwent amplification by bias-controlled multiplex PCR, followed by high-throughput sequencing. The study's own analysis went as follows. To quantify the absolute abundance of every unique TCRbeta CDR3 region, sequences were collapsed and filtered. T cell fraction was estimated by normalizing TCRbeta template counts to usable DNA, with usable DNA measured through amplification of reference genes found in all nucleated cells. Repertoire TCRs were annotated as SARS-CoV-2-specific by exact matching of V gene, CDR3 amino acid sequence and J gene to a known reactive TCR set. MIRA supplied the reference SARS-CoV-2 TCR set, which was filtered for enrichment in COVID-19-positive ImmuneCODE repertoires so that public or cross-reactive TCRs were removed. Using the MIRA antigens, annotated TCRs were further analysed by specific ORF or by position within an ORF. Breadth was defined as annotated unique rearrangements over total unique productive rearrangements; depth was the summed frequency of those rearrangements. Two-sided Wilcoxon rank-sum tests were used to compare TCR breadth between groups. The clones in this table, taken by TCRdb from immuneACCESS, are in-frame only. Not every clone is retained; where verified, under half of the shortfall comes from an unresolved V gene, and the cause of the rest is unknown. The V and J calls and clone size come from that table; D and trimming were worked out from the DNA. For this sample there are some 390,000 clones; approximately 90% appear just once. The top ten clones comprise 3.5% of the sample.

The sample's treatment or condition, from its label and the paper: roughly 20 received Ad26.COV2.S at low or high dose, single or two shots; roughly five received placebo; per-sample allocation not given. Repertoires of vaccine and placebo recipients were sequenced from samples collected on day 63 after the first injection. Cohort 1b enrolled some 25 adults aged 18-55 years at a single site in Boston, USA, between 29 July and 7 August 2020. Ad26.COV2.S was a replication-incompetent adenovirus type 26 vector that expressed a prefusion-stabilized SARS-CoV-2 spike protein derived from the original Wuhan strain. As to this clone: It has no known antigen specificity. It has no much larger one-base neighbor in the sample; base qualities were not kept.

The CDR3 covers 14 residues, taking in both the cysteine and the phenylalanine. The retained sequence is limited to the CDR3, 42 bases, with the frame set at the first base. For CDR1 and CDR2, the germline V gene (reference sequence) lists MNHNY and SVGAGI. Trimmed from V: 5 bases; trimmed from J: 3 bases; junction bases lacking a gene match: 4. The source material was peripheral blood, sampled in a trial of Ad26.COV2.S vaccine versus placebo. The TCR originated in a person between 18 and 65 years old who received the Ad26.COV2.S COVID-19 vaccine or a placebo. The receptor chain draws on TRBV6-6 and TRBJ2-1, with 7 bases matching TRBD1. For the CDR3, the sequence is CASSLGDSYNEQFF. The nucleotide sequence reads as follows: TGTGCCAGCAGTCTCGGGGACAGCTACAATGAGCAGTTCTTC.